Below, one T cell receptor beta chain is given with its context. The CDR3 has 16 amino acids. CDR1 is MNHNS, CDR2 SASEGT, per germline. The junction had 13 bases not matched to a gene; V was cut back by 2 bases and J by 6 bases. Enrollment of patients from Seattle took place during active infection, with longitudinal follow-up. The data were taken from a study of blood T cell repertoires in COVID-19. Overall study context: Material from acute and convalescent COVID-19 was sourced from the United States, Italy and Spain. The analysed material was cDNA or gDNA that came from T cells, B-cell-depleted T cells, or PBMCs.

Per the original data handling: Reference gene primer amplification yielded estimated nucleated cell counts. Assay: immunoSEQ multiplex PCR; the TCRdb copy retains only in-frame clones and omits some. That table supplies the V and J calls and clone size; D and trimming were determined from the DNA. The sample shows 250,000 to 300,000 clones, about 87% of them seen only once. The receptor was derived from a woman aged 45-65 years with COVID-19, enrolled during active disease. V gene TRBV6-1 combines with J gene TRBJ2-7; 7 nucleotides agree with TRBD2. Sequencing was performed on peripheral blood. The CDR3 nucleotides are TGTGCCAGCAGTGAATTCCTGGGAGGGAGTGGGCGCGAGCAGTACTTC. It codes for CASSEFLGGSGREQYF.